This entry lists 29 T cell receptor beta chains sequenced from one sample in a study of cytomegalovirus exposure and HLA in healthy donors. In the PCR, 60 Vbeta and 13 Jbeta primers were used. Data came from immunoSEQ multiplex PCR; TCRdb stores just in-frame clones and leaves some out. The table has around 220,000 clones, approximately 80% seen once. The sequencing sample was made of PBMCs. Receptors originate from a girl aged 2 to 9 in good health and CMV-seronegative.

This clone was found a few times. The chain's CDR3 is CASSYREISTDTQYF. The CDR3 DNA is TGTGCCAGCAGTTACCGCGAGATTAGCACAGATACGCAGTATTTT. The chain recombines TRBV6-5 with TRBJ2-3; the D is unclear. The germline V gene encodes CDR1 MNHEY and CDR2 SVGAGI. This CDR3 contains 15 residues. Trimming left V 2 bases short and J 0 bases short, with 9 bases between.

The chain has TRBV7-9 and TRBJ2-2, with 9 bases aligning to TRBD2. This CDR3 has 18 residues. Looked up from germline, CDR1 is SEHNR and CDR2 is FQNEAQ (reference sequence). The ends lost 1 base at V and 2 bases at J; junction bases unmatched: 8. The DNA for the CDR3 is TGTGCCAGCAGCTTAGTCCCTAGCGGGGTCACCAACACCGGGGAGCTGTTTTTT. As protein: CASSLVPSGVTNTGELFF.

This clone was recorded once. J is TRBJ2-7 and V is TRBV27; 10 positions agree with TRBD1. CDR1 MNHEY and CDR2 SMNVEV come from the germline V gene (reference sequence). The CDR3 spans 14 residues. Trimming removed 4 bases from V and 5 bases from J; junction bases left unmatched: 5. CDR3 region: CASSSDRGANEQYF. CDR3 nucleotides: TGTGCCAGCAGTTCGGACAGGGGGGCCAACGAGCAGTACTTC.

This chain links TRBV5-1 with TRBJ1-2, with D possibly TRBD1 on 5 matching bases. Germline assignment: CDR1 SGHRS and CDR2 YFSETQ. V lost 0 bases and J 2 bases, leaving 11 bases between the germline ends. The CDR3 contains 15 residues. The CDR3 reads CASSLGAGVNYGYTF. The CDR3 DNA reads TGCGCCAGCAGCTTGGGCGCGGGGGTCAACTATGGCTACACCTTC.

The rearrangement links TRBV19 to TRBJ1-2; TRBD1 matches 8 bases. The V segment lost 3 bases and the J segment 7 bases; nucleotides outside the gene matches: 4. The CDR3 has 13 residues. Germline V gives CDR1 LNHDA, CDR2 SQIVND (reference sequence). The CDR3 DNA follows: TGTGCCAGTAGTATCCCAGGGGGCGGTGGCTACACCTTC. Protein product: CASSIPGGGGYTF. The whole variable domain, filled in from reference TRBV19 and TRBJ1-2, reads DGGITQSPKYLFRKEGQNVTLSCEQNLNHDAMYWYRQDPGQGLRLIYYSQIVNDFQKGDIAEGYSVSREKKESFPLTVTSAQKNPTAFYLCASSIPGGGGYTFGSGTRLTVV.

The genes are TRBV7-8 and TRBJ2-5; perhaps TRBD2 as D (6 bases). V shed 1 base and J shed 3 bases, with 18 bases lying between them. The CDR3 is 17 residues long. From germline, CDR1 is SGHVS and CDR2 FQNEAQ. The CDR3 spells CASSLELLSDYEETQYF. CDR3 bases: TGTGCCAGCAGCTTAGAGTTGCTGTCGGACTACGAAGAGACCCAGTACTTC.

The chain combines TRBV5-1 with TRBJ2-5, with D perhaps matching TRBD1 (5 bases). The CDR3 runs 14 residues. Trimming left V 4 bases short and J 3 bases short, with 13 bases between. Germline assignment: CDR1 SGHRS and CDR2 YFSETQ. The CDR3 region has the DNA TGCGCCAGCAGCCGAGTAGACAGTAAAGAGACCCAGTACTTC. Its translation is CASSRVDSKETQYF.

This clone appeared a few times. The chain uses TRBV2 and TRBJ1-4, with 10 bases that match TRBD1. The CDR3 is 17 residues long. V shed 6 bases, J shed 7 bases, and the junction held 14 bases outside the gene matches. The V gene's germline CDR1 is SNHLY and CDR2 FYNNEI. The DNA of the CDR3 is TGTGCCAGCAGAGCGACAGGGGGCAGAGAGGGAAGTGAAAAACTGTTTTTT. Protein: CASRATGGREGSEKLFF.

The chain has TRBV5-1 and TRBJ2-4, with 10 bases aligning to TRBD1. Germline CDR1 reads SGHRS; CDR2 reads YFSETQ. V trimming: 1 base; J trimming: 4 bases; junction bases outside the gene matches: 8. The CDR3 spans 17 residues. CDR3 in amino acids: CASSLISDRGAKNIQYF. The CDR3 coding sequence is TGCGCCAGCAGCTTGATTTCGGACAGGGGGGCTAAAAACATTCAGTACTTC.

This chain links TRBV7-9 with TRBJ2-3; possibly TRBD2 for D (5 bases). The germline V gene has CDR1 SEHNR and CDR2 FQNEAQ (reference sequence). The CDR3 is 16 amino acids. Trimming removed 5 bases at V and 5 bases at J, with 20 bases between. The CDR3 protein is CASSANLGSTGDTQYF. The CDR3 region has the DNA TGTGCCAGCAGCGCTAACCTTGGGAGCACGGGAGATACGCAGTATTTT.

The chain is built from TRBV27 and TRBJ2-3, with TRBD2 matching over 7 bases. Germline values: CDR1 MNHEY, CDR2 SMNVEV (reference sequence). The J segment lost 1 base and the V segment lost 6 bases, leaving 4 bases of the junction unmatched. The CDR3 runs to 14 residues. The CDR3 is CASREGLRTDTQYF. CDR3 coding DNA: TGTGCCAGCAGGGAGGGACTACGCACAGATACGCAGTATTTT.

The gene calls are TRBV25-1 and TRBJ1-5, with a possible D match to TRBD1 (5 bases). Trimming stripped 3 bases from V and 6 bases from J, with 18 bases between. Per germline, CDR1 MGHDK and CDR2 SYGVNS. This CDR3 is 16 amino acids long. Here the CDR3 DNA reads TGTGCCAGCAGTGATGGTGGCAGGGAAAGGGGTCAGCCCCAGCATTTT. This codes for CASSDGGRERGQPQHF.

V gene TRBV18 combines with J gene TRBJ1-3, with a possible D match to TRBD1 (5 bases). This CDR3 comprises 13 residues. V lost 5 bases and J lost 8, with 13 bases in between. Germline CDR1 is KGHSH and CDR2 is LQKENI. The CDR3 bases are TGTGCCAGCTCATCTCGACAGCTGGACACCATATATTTT. This gives the protein CASSSRQLDTIYF.

The rearrangement uses TRBV5-6 and TRBJ2-1; a weak D match, TRBD1 (5 bases). The V and J ends lost 2 bases and 4 bases respectively, with 10 bases between them. CDR1 and CDR2 (germline): SGHDT, YYEEEE. The CDR3 is 14 amino acids. CDR3 DNA: TGTGCCAGCAGCTTCCCAGGGCAGTACAATGAGCAGTTCTTC. The encoded protein is CASSFPGQYNEQFF.

The V call is TRBV13, the J call TRBJ2-3; possibly TRBD1 for D (5 bases). The CDR3 is 18 amino acids. The V and J ends lost 4 bases and 2 bases respectively, with 22 bases between them. CDR1 and CDR2 from the germline V gene are PRHDT and FYEKMQ (reference sequence). CDR3 amino acids: CASSWTLVFGADTDTQYF. The DNA of the CDR3 is TGTGCCAGCAGCTGGACACTTGTCTTTGGGGCCGACACAGATACGCAGTATTTT.

The chain has TRBV6-1 and TRBJ1-4; tentatively, D is TRBD1 (6 bases). Germline V lookup: CDR1 MNHNS, CDR2 SASEGT. The CDR3 is 15 residues long. Trimming took off 8 bases at V and 4 bases at J, with 17 bases between the two ends. CDR3 sequence (DNA): TGTGCCAGCCAGGGGCAGGTCAATGTTAATGAAAAACTGTTTTTT. Translation: CASQGQVNVNEKLFF.

The gene calls are TRBV4-2 and TRBJ2-3; TRBD1 agrees at 7 bases. Losses at the gene ends were 4 bases for V and 9 bases for J; bases not matched to a gene: 4. This CDR3 has 12 amino acids. CDR1 is LGHNA and CDR2 is YNFKEQ in the germline V gene. As DNA, the CDR3 is TGTGCCAGCAGCCGACCAGGGGGAACGCAGTATTTT. As protein: CASSRPGGTQYF.

The chain has TRBV5-4 and TRBJ1-6; TRBD1 agrees at 7 bases. Trimming removed 0 bases from V and 7 bases from J; junction bases left unmatched: 7. This CDR3 comprises 16 residues. Germline CDR1 reads SGHNT; CDR2 reads YYREEE (reference sequence). The CDR3 DNA sequence: TGTGCCAGCAGCTTGGCCTACGGGACAGAGAATTCACCCCTCCACTTT. It specifies CASSLAYGTENSPLHF.

This chain joins TRBV18 and TRBJ1-1; TRBD1 matches at 10 bases. The V gene's germline CDR1 is KGHSH and CDR2 LQKENI. V shed 2 bases and J 10 bases; nucleotides not matched to a gene: 7. This CDR3 spans 14 amino acids. The CDR3 nucleotides are TGTGCCAGCTCACCAAGGCGGACAGGGGGTCCAGCTTTCTTT. This codes for CASSPRRTGGPAFF. Full variable domain (outside the CDR3, taken from reference TRBV18 and TRBJ1-1): NAGVMQNPRHLVRRRGQEARLRCSPMKGHSHVYWYRQLPEEGLKFMVYLQKENIIDESGMPKERFSAEFPKEGPSILRIQQVVRGDSAAYFCASSPRRTGGPAFFGQGTRLTVV.

This chain connects TRBV29-1 to TRBJ1-2; D is ambiguous. This CDR3 region has 15 residues. V was cut by 0 bases and J by 0 bases, with 11 bases left in between. Germline CDR1 and CDR2: SQVTM and ANQGSEA. The CDR3: CSVEDPRYPNYGYTF. Written as DNA, the CDR3 is TGCAGCGTTGAAGATCCCAGGTACCCTAACTATGGCTACACCTTC. Supplemented by reference TRBV29-1 and TRBJ1-2, the full variable domain reads SAVISQKPSRDICQRGTSLTIQCQVDSQVTMMFWYRQQPGQSLTLIATANQGSEATYESGFVIDKFPISRPNLTFSTLTVSNMSPEDSSIYLCSVEDPRYPNYGYTFGSGTRLTVV.

V gene TRBV21-1 combines with J gene TRBJ2-7; TRBD2, the D gene given by the table, was not confirmed from the DNA. TRBV21-1 is listed as a pseudogene. CDR3 length: 13 residues. For the CDR3, the DNA is TGTGCCAGCAGACGAGGACTAGTTCACGAGCAGTACTTC. Protein sequence: CASRRGLVHEQYF.

The rearrangement joins TRBV2 to TRBJ2-1; D may be TRBD2 (6 bases). Trimming stripped 6 bases from V and 1 base from J, with 10 bases between. The CDR3 length is 14 residues. CDR1 SNHLY and CDR2 FYNNEI come from the germline V gene. In DNA form, the CDR3 reads TGTGCCAGCAGGGAGGGCTATTCCTACAATGAGCAGTTCTTC. Its translation: CASREGYSYNEQFF.

The chain has TRBV10-1 and TRBJ2-1, with a possible D match to TRBD2 (6 bases). There are 18 residues in the CDR3. Germline V gives CDR1 WNHNN, CDR2 SYGVQD (reference sequence). Trimming stripped 5 bases from V and 0 bases from J, with 20 bases between. The CDR3: CASSSSTRTRRSYNEQFF. In DNA form, the CDR3 reads TGCGCCAGCAGTTCATCGACTAGAACGCGCCGCTCCTACAATGAGCAGTTCTTC.

J is TRBJ2-1 and V is TRBV5-1, with TRBD2 identical over 7 bases. This CDR3 comprises 15 residues. Germline CDR1 and CDR2: SGHRS and YFSETQ. J lost 2 bases, V lost 0 bases, and 2 bases had no gene match. The CDR3 sequence is CASSLGSGAYNEQFF. CDR3 DNA: TGCGCCAGCAGCTTGGGGAGCGGGGCCTACAATGAGCAGTTCTTC.

The chain carries TRBV19 and TRBJ1-5; possible D gene TRBD1, 5 bases. There are 14 residues in the CDR3. V dropped 9 bases and J dropped 7 bases, with 19 bases sitting between them. CDR1 LNHDA and CDR2 SQIVND come from the germline V gene (reference sequence). The CDR3, as DNA: TGTGCCAGCGCAATACATTCGGGGGGACAGCCCCAGCATTTT. It yields the protein CASAIHSGGQPQHF.

This clone was seen only once. The chain recombines TRBV7-9 with TRBJ1-2; D might be TRBD1 (6 bases). The CDR3 spans 16 residues. Trimming took 1 base from V and 5 from J, leaving 17 bases between them. Germline CDR1 SEHNR, CDR2 FQNEAQ (reference sequence). The CDR3 nucleotides are TGTGCCAGCAGCTTAGATATAGGCAGGGGAAGGTATGGCTACACCTTC. Residues: CASSLDIGRGRYGYTF.

The chain joins TRBV30 to TRBJ1-2; D is ambiguous. The CDR3 length is 15 residues. Germline values: CDR1 GTSNPN, CDR2 SVGIG (reference sequence). V was clipped by 0 bases and J by 4 bases, with 15 bases between them. In DNA form, the CDR3 reads TGTGCCTGGAGTGTATCATTCAACACCCCCTATGGCTACACCTTC. Amino acid sequence: CAWSVSFNTPYGYTF.

The gene calls are TRBV7-9 and TRBJ2-5; D remains unclear. Germline V gene data show CDR1 as SEHNR and CDR2 as FQNEAQ (reference sequence). This CDR3 region has 12 residues. V dropped 5 bases and J dropped 2 bases, with 6 bases sitting between them. CDR3 nucleotides: TGTGCCAGCAGCCCGACTCAAGAGACCCAGTACTTC. Protein sequence: CASSPTQETQYF.

CDR3 sequence: CASSLAGRWTGELFF. CDR3 sequence (DNA): TGTGCCAGCAGTCTAGCGGGGCGGTGGACCGGGGAGCTGTTTTTT. The chain has TRBV27 and TRBJ2-2, with 9 positions matching TRBD2. CDR1 MNHEY and CDR2 SMNVEV come from the germline V gene (reference sequence). V trimming: 5 bases; J trimming: 5 bases; junction bases outside the gene matches: 6. CDR3 length equals 15 residues.